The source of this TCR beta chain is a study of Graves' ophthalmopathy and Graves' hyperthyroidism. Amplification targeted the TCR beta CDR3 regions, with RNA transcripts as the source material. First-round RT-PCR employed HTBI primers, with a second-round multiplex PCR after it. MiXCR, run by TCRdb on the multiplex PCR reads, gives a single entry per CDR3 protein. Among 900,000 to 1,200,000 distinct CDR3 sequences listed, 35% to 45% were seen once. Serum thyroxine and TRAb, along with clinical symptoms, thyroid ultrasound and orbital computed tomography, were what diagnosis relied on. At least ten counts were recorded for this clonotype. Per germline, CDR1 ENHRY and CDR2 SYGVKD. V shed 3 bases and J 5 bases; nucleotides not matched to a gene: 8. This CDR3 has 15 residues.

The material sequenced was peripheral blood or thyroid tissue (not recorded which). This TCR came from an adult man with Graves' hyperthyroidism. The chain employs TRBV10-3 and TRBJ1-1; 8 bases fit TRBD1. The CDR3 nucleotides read TGTGCCATCAGTGATGGGGACAGGCGGGAGACTGAAGCTTTCTTT. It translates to CAISDGDRRETEAFF.